Listed here are 4 T cell receptor beta chains from one sample, sequenced in a study of a mutant IDH1 vaccine in newly diagnosed glioma. The data were produced by immunoSEQ multiplex PCR, yet TCRdb's version contains in-frame clones alone and is incomplete. The repertoire includes tens of thousands of clones, roughly four fifths of them detected once, and 4% to 5.5% sits in the top ten. Documented time point: week 47, end of study. What each vaccine dose contained was 300 ug of mutant IDH1 20-mer peptide, accompanied by topical imiquimod. Their antigens remain unidentified. The source material was PBMCs, sampled from a glioma patient whose treatment included an IDH1 peptide vaccine. These receptors all stem from a man aged 35 to 55 with glioma.

The chain joins TRBV11-2 to TRBJ2-3; tentatively, D is TRBD1 or TRBD2 (5 bases each). V lost 5 bases and J 2 bases, leaving 23 bases between the germline ends. This CDR3 is 18 amino acids long. Germline-derived CDR1 and CDR2 are SGHAT and FQNNGV. The CDR3 is CASSAPSSPGRDTDTQYF. CDR3 coding DNA: TGTGCCAGCAGCGCCCCTTCTTCCCCGGGACGGGACACAGATACGCAGTATTTT.

The chain links TRBV7-6 to TRBJ2-3, with D possibly TRBD2 on 7 matching bases. CDR1 and CDR2 from the germline V gene are SGHVS and FNYEAQ. CDR3 length equals 17 residues. V lost 2 bases and J lost 2, with 17 bases in between. The CDR3 is CASSLRVGGGPTDTQYF. In nucleotides, the CDR3 is TGTGCCAGCAGCTTAAGGGTGGGCGGGGGCCCCACAGATACGCAGTATTTT.

This clone was recorded once. The chain couples TRBV9 to TRBJ2-7; D remains unclear. The CDR3 length is 14 residues. V lost 0 bases and J 2 bases, leaving 9 bases between the germline ends. Germline assignment: CDR1 SGDLS and CDR2 YYNGEE. This CDR3 reads CASSVALSPYEQYF. The CDR3 nucleotides are TGTGCCAGCAGCGTAGCCCTGAGCCCCTACGAGCAGTACTTC.

The rearrangement joins TRBV18 to TRBJ2-7; the match to TRBD2 covers 7 bases. V dropped 7 bases and J dropped 4; count of bases not matched to a gene: 19. Germline values: CDR1 KGHSH, CDR2 LQKENI. The CDR3 runs 17 residues. In DNA form, the CDR3 reads TGTGCCAGCTTAACGGGGTTATGCGGGAGCCCGATTTACGAGCAGTACTTC. It is translated as CASLTGLCGSPIYEQYF.